Given below is one T cell receptor beta chain in context. Under the authors' procedure: Nucleated cell counts were estimated from reference gene primer amplification. Repertoires were generated with immunoSEQ multiplex PCR, while TCRdb's copy carries only in-frame clones and drops some. V and J calls and clone size are copied from that table; D and trimming were computed from the DNA. The sample includes approximately 93,000 clones, roughly 70% seen only once; the top ten take 13% to 15%. The data are from a study of blood T cell repertoires in COVID-19. Study information: Acute and convalescent COVID-19 specimens originated in the United States, Italy and Spain. The analysed material was cDNA or gDNA that came from T cells, B-cell-depleted T cells, or PBMCs.

The length of the CDR3 is 15 residues. V was clipped by 4 bases and J by 4 bases; unmatched bases: 8. CDR1 is SGDLS and CDR2 is YYNGEE in the germline V gene. The specimen was peripheral blood. The V call is TRBV9, the J call TRBJ2-1, with TRBD1 identical over 7 bases. The receptor was isolated from a woman aged 80 or over with acute or convalescent COVID-19. The CDR3 sequence is CASSPRQGVYNEQFF. The CDR3 DNA is TGTGCCAGCAGCCCACGACAGGGAGTTTACAATGAGCAGTTCTTC.